The 23 T cell receptor beta chains below all came from one sample that was sequenced in a study of blood T cell repertoires in COVID-19. Generated by immunoSEQ multiplex PCR, the TCRdb table keeps only in-frame clones and is missing some. The table shows about 240,000 clones, with around 90% occurring only once. Sequenced: peripheral blood. Source of these receptors: a woman in her 70s with active or convalescent COVID-19.

The chain joins TRBV5-1 to TRBJ1-6, with D hard to call. The CDR3 has 13 residues. Germline lookup yields CDR1 SGHRS and CDR2 YFSETQ. Trimming removed 4 bases at V and 13 bases at J, with 15 bases between. CDR3 nucleotides: TGCGCCAGCAGCCCCCGTCTGGGAGGGCCCCTCCACTTT. Translation gives CASSPRLGGPLHF.

The gene calls are TRBV7-9 and TRBJ1-3; D is perhaps TRBD1 (5 bases). The CDR3 spans 15 residues. Germline CDR1 reads SEHNR; CDR2 reads FQNEAQ (reference sequence). The V end lost 2 bases, the J end lost 0 bases, and 8 bases lay between the germline ends. The CDR3 spells CASSLRTGSGNTIYF. The DNA for the CDR3 is TGTGCCAGCAGCTTAAGAACAGGCTCTGGAAACACCATATATTTT. The full variable domain, in which reference TRBV7-9 and TRBJ1-3 provide the parts outside the CDR3, is DTGVSQNPRHKITKRGQNVTFRCDPISEHNRLYWYRQTLGQGPEFLTYFQNEAQLEKSRLLSDRFSAERPKGSFSTLEIQRTEQGDSAMYLCASSLRTGSGNTIYFGEGSWLTVV.

This clone was counted between two and nine times. Written as DNA, the CDR3 is TGTGCCAGCCGCGGGGACACTGAAGCTTTCTTT. This translates into CASRGDTEAFF. The chain combines TRBV6-5 with TRBJ1-1; no clear D. The germline CDR1 and CDR2 sequences are MNHEY and SVGAGI. The length of the CDR3 is 11 residues. V lost 8 bases to trimming and J lost 3 bases, with 7 bases between them.

This chain uses TRBV27 with TRBJ2-1; the match to TRBD2 covers 10 bases. V was pared by 2 bases and J by 6 bases, with 7 bases of the junction left unmatched. CDR3 length: 16 residues. Germline V gene sequence: CDR1 MNHEY, CDR2 SMNVEV (reference sequence). Written as DNA, the CDR3 is TGTGCCAGCAGTTTAGGAGCGGGGGGGCAGGCCAATGAGCAGTTCTTC. Encoded protein: CASSLGAGGQANEQFF.

CDR3 residues: CASSWRELSTEAFF. The CDR3 DNA is TGTGCCAGCAGTTGGCGGGAACTCTCCACTGAAGCTTTCTTT. This chain links TRBV27 with TRBJ1-1; D is unclear. Germline V gene sequence: CDR1 MNHEY, CDR2 SMNVEV (reference sequence). This CDR3 spans 14 amino acids. V dropped 4 bases and J dropped 4 bases, with 13 bases sitting between them.

This clone has only a few counts. This rearrangement joins TRBV6-2 or TRBV6-3 to TRBJ2-7; 9 nucleotides agree with TRBD1. The ends lost 4 bases at V and 2 bases at J; junction bases unmatched: 6. The germline V gene has CDR1 MNHEY and CDR2 SVGEGT. CDR3 size: 15 residues. The CDR3 sequence is CASSSPGQGPYEQYF. The CDR3 nucleotides read TGTGCCAGCAGTTCCCCGGGACAGGGCCCCTACGAGCAGTACTTC.

The rearrangement uses TRBV6-5 and TRBJ1-4, with 9 bases that match TRBD1. The CDR3 is 14 residues long. V lost 4 bases and J lost 8; bases outside the gene matches: 5. Germline loops: CDR1 MNHEY, CDR2 SVGAGI. This chain's CDR3 is CASSLDRGNEKLFF. The CDR3, as DNA: TGTGCCAGCAGTTTAGACAGGGGGAACGAAAAACTGTTTTTT.

The genes are TRBV7-9 and TRBJ1-1; D perhaps matches TRBD1 (6 bases). The CDR3 extends over 12 amino acids. With 9 bases removed from V and 7 bases from J, the gap between germline ends came to 15 bases. CDR1 is SEHNR, CDR2 FQNEAQ, per germline (reference sequence). The DNA for the CDR3 is TGTGCCAGATCCCTTGCACAGGGTGAAGCTTTCTTT. This translates into CARSLAQGEAFF. Using reference TRBV7-9 and TRBJ1-1 for the parts outside the CDR3, the full variable domain is DTGVSQNPRHKITKRGQNVTFRCDPISEHNRLYWYRQTLGQGPEFLTYFQNEAQLEKSRLLSDRFSAERPKGSFSTLEIQRTEQGDSAMYLCARSLAQGEAFFGQGTRLTVV.

This chain links TRBV19 with TRBJ2-7; D is possibly TRBD1 (5 bases). This CDR3 contains 14 residues. V lost 4 bases and J 5 bases, leaving 15 bases between the germline ends. Germline V gene data show CDR1 as LNHDA and CDR2 as SQIVND (reference sequence). The CDR3 sequence is CASSTQASLNEQYF. The DNA for the CDR3 is TGTGCCAGTAGTACACAGGCGTCTTTGAACGAGCAGTACTTC.

The CDR3 bases are TGTGCCACCAGCAGAGCCCGACAGGGAGAGAGATACGAGCAGTACTTC. Its translation: CATSRARQGERYEQYF. The gene calls are TRBV15 and TRBJ2-7, with 7 bases that match TRBD1. Germline values: CDR1 LNHNV, CDR2 YYDKDF (reference sequence). The J segment lost 4 bases and the V segment lost 1 base, leaving 10 bases of the junction unmatched. The CDR3 contains 16 residues. Full variable domain (outside the CDR3, taken from reference TRBV15 and TRBJ2-7): DAMVIQNPRYQVTQFGKPVTLSCSQTLNHNVMYWYQQKSSQAPKLLFHYYDKDFNNEADTPDNFQSRRPNTSFCFLDIRSPGLGDTAMYLCATSRARQGERYEQYFGPGTRLTVT.

The rearrangement links TRBV7-2 to TRBJ2-1; 8 bases line up with TRBD2. The CDR3 is made up of 15 amino acids. Germline lookup yields CDR1 SGHTA and CDR2 FQGNSA. Trimming removed 3 bases from V and 5 bases from J; junction bases left unmatched: 6. The DNA for the CDR3 is TGTGCCAGCAGCTTTGGGACTAGGCTCGACAATGAGCAGTTCTTC. Translated: CASSFGTRLDNEQFF.

CDR3 in amino acids: CASSVVEGEKLFF. Here the CDR3 DNA reads TGTGCCAGCAGCGTAGTCGAGGGTGAAAAACTGTTTTTT. The chain employs TRBV9 and TRBJ1-4; D gene uncertain. Trimming cost V 0 bases and J 7 bases, with 7 bases left between them. The CDR3 is 13 amino acids. From germline, CDR1 is SGDLS and CDR2 YYNGEE.

The V and J genes are TRBV20-1 and TRBJ1-1; D may be TRBD1 (5 bases). Germline V lookup: CDR1 DFQATT, CDR2 SNEGSKA (reference sequence). Trimming pared 3 bases from V and 4 bases from J, leaving 12 bases between. This CDR3 is 13 amino acids long. In DNA, the CDR3 is TGCAGTGCTAGTAGGGGCGTCTTCACTGAAGCTTTCTTT. Protein sequence: CSASRGVFTEAFF.

The chain carries TRBV5-6 and TRBJ2-2; 13 bases are a match to TRBD2. This CDR3 region has 19 residues. V lost 0 bases and J lost 5; bases outside the gene matches: 10. Germline CDR1 and CDR2: SGHDT and YYEEEE. CDR3: CASSLAALAGGPRTGELFF. In DNA, the CDR3 is TGTGCCAGCAGCTTGGCCGCACTAGCGGGGGGGCCGAGGACCGGGGAGCTGTTTTTT.

The chain uses TRBV5-1 and TRBJ2-1; 10 nucleotides agree with TRBD2. The CDR3 is 15 residues long. Germline V gene data show CDR1 as SGHRS and CDR2 as YFSETQ. After removal of 4 bases from V and 5 bases from J, the junction contained 6 bases not matched to a gene. The CDR3: CASSPPSGGDNEQFF. CDR3 DNA sequence: TGCGCCAGCAGCCCCCCTAGCGGGGGAGACAATGAGCAGTTCTTC.

The CDR3 is CASSRQDRPWYTF. DNA for the CDR3: TGTGCCAGCAGTCGACAGGATCGGCCGTGGTACACCTTC. The V gene is TRBV28, the J gene TRBJ1-2; the D gene is possibly TRBD1 (6 bases). The CDR3 covers 13 residues. V was shortened by 5 bases and J by 11 bases, with 18 bases between the two germline ends. Germline values: CDR1 MDHEN, CDR2 SYDVKM.

This clone was seen just once. CDR3: CSFSGGSNQPQHF. CDR3 bases: TGCAGCTTCTCAGGAGGGAGCAATCAGCCCCAGCATTTT. This chain uses TRBV29-1 with TRBJ1-5; D gene uncertain. With 8 bases removed from V and 1 base from J, the gap between germline ends came to 12 bases. The CDR3 is 13 residues long. Germline assignment: CDR1 SQVTM and CDR2 ANQGSEA.

The genes are TRBV6-2 or TRBV6-3 and TRBJ2-7; 11 positions agree with TRBD2. The CDR3 covers 16 residues. J was trimmed by 3 bases and V by 5 bases; bases with no gene match: 9. Germline V lookup: CDR1 MNHEY, CDR2 SVGEGT. CDR3 in DNA: TGTGCCAGCAGTAATCCTCGGCTAGCGGGAGGCTACGAGCAGTACTTC. This sequence encodes CASSNPRLAGGYEQYF.

The V call is TRBV3-1 (or the pseudogene TRBV3-2), the J call TRBJ1-5; 7 nucleotides align to TRBD1. V lost 4 bases and J lost 5; bases outside the gene matches: 2. The germline CDR1 and CDR2 sequences are LGHDT and YNNKEL (reference sequence). The CDR3 has 13 residues. CDR3 amino acids: CASSRQGHQPQHF. CDR3 DNA: TGTGCCAGCAGCCGACAGGGCCATCAGCCCCAGCATTTT.

The chain recombines TRBV24-1 with TRBJ2-1, with 8 bases that match TRBD1. The CDR3 consists of 18 residues. The germline V gene has CDR1 KGHDR and CDR2 SFDVKD. V trimming: 2 bases; J trimming: 4 bases; junction bases outside the gene matches: 12. CDR3: CATSDSTTGAKVYNEQFF. The CDR3 DNA reads as TGTGCCACCAGTGATTCGACGACAGGGGCGAAAGTATACAATGAGCAGTTCTTC.

J is TRBJ2-5 and V is TRBV3-1 (or the pseudogene TRBV3-2), with a tentative D call TRBD2 (5 bases). The V end lost 3 bases, the J end lost 10 bases, and 15 bases lay between the germline ends. Germline assignment: CDR1 LGHDT and CDR2 YNNKEL (reference sequence). CDR3 length: 13 residues. CDR3 residues: CASSQDSYVGQYF. CDR3 sequence (DNA): TGTGCCAGCAGCCAGGACTCTTACGTTGGCCAGTACTTC.

The CDR3 is CASSSIIQGANGYTF. The CDR3 nucleotides read TGTGCCAGCAGCTCAATAATACAGGGGGCGAATGGCTACACCTTC. The J gene is TRBJ1-2, the V gene TRBV7-2, with 9 bases matching TRBD1. From germline, CDR1 is SGHTA and CDR2 FQGNSA. The CDR3 has 15 amino acids. V dropped 4 bases and J dropped 6; count of bases not matched to a gene: 9.

V is TRBV6-5 and J is TRBJ1-4, with 10 bases matching TRBD1. The CDR3 is 14 residues long. The trim removed 5 bases at V and 10 bases at J, leaving 7 bases unmatched. Per the germline V gene, CDR1 is MNHEY and CDR2 is SVGAGI. CDR3 DNA sequence: TGTGCCAGCAGTCCGGGACAGGGGAGAGGAAAACTGTTTTTT. Translation gives CASSPGQGRGKLFF.